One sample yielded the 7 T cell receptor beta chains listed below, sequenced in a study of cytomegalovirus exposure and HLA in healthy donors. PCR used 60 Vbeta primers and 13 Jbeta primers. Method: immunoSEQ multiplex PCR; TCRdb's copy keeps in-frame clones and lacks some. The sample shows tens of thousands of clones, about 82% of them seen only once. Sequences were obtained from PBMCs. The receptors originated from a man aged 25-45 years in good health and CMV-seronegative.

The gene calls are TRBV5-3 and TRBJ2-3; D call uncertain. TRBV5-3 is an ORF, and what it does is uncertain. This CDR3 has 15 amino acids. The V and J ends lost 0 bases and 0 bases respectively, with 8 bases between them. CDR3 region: CARSLAPLSTDTQYF. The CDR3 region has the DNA TGTGCCAGAAGCTTGGCGCCCCTAAGCACAGATACGCAGTATTTT.

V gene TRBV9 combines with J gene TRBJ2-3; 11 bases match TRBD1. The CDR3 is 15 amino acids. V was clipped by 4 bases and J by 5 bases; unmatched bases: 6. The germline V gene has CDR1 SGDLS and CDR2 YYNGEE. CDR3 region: CASSPDRGLVDTQYF. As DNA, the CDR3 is TGTGCCAGCAGCCCGGACAGGGGGCTAGTAGATACGCAGTATTTT.

CDR3 region: CASSSLNEKLFF. The CDR3 coding sequence is TGTGCCAGCAGCTCCCTTAATGAAAAACTGTTTTTT. This sequence joins TRBV5-5 and TRBJ1-4, with unresolved D. The germline CDR1 and CDR2 sequences are SGHKS and YYEKEE (reference sequence). CDR3 size: 12 residues. V was cut by 3 bases and J by 4 bases, with 4 bases left in between.

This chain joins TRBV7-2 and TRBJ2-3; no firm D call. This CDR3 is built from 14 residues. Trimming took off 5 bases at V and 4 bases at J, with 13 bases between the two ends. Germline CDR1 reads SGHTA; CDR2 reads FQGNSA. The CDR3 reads CASSAPESPDTQYF. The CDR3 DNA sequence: TGTGCCAGCAGCGCCCCAGAATCCCCAGATACGCAGTATTTT.

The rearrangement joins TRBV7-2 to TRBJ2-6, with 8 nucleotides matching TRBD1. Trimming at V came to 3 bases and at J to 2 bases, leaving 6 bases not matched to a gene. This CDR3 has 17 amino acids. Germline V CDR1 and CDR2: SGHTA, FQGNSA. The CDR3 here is CASSFLPGGPGANVLTF. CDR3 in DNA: TGTGCCAGCAGCTTTTTGCCAGGGGGCCCTGGGGCCAACGTCCTGACTTTC.

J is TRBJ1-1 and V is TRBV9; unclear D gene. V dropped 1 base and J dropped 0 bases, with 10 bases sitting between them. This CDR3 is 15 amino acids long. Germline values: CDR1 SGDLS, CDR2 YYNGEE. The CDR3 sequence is CASSVLEAMNTEAFF. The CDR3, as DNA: TGTGCCAGCAGCGTACTCGAGGCAATGAACACTGAAGCTTTCTTT.

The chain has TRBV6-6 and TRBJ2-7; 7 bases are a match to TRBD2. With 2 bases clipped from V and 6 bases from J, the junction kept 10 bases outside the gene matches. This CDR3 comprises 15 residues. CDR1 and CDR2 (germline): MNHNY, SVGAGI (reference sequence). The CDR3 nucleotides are TGTGCCAGCAGTTACAGTGCGGGAGAGAACTCCGAGCAGTACTTC. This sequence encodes CASSYSAGENSEQYF.